Each of the 15 T cell receptor beta chains below was sequenced from the same sample in a study of cytomegalovirus exposure and HLA in healthy donors (dated by TCRdb to about 2017). The receptor library was made with the immunoSEQ multiplex PCR assay. For the multiplex PCR, a mixture combining 60 forward primers for TCR Vbeta segments and 13 reverse primers for TCR Jbeta segments was used. The table was pulled from immuneACCESS by TCRdb, which kept in-frame rearrangements only. Such tables lose some clones; where checked, under half of the loss comes from unresolved V genes, and the rest has no known cause. Counted in this sample were a few hundred thousand clones; roughly 80% of them appeared once. About 3.1% of the sample is in the top ten clones. The sequencing input was PBMCs. The receptor set was obtained from a man aged 25 to 40 in good health and CMV-seronegative.

This clone came up once. V usage is TRBV21-1 and J usage is TRBJ1-2. TRBV21-1 is annotated as a pseudogene. This CDR3 has 15 residues. The CDR3 is CASSPYPGVNYGYTF. The CDR3, as DNA: TGTGCCAGCAGCCCTTATCCCGGGGTTAACTATGGCTACACCTTC.

The chain combines TRBV19 with TRBJ1-1, with 8 positions matching TRBD1. The V gene's germline CDR1 is LNHDA and CDR2 SQIVND (reference sequence). This CDR3 has 16 residues. Losses at the gene ends were 6 bases for V and 4 bases for J; bases not matched to a gene: 13. The CDR3 region has the DNA TGTGCCAGTAGCATTTTGACAGGGGTGGCTATCACTGAAGCTTTCTTT. This codes for CASSILTGVAITEAFF.

This clone came up a few times. J is TRBJ2-7 and V is TRBV7-6; 9 nucleotides line up with TRBD1. CDR1 and CDR2 from the germline V gene are SGHVS and FNYEAQ. The CDR3 spans 12 residues. The CDR3 protein is CASSSAPRTGVV. In DNA form, the CDR3 reads TGTGCCAGCAGCTCCGCCCCCAGGACAGGGGTGGTC.

The rearrangement uses TRBV9 and TRBJ2-7; 10 positions agree with TRBD1. Germline loops: CDR1 SGDLS, CDR2 YYNGEE. This CDR3 region has 14 residues. The V and J ends lost 6 bases and 5 bases, in that order; junction bases with no gene match: 8. CDR3 DNA sequence: TGTGCCAGCACCCCGGGACAGGGGACGAACGAGCAGTACTTC. Protein product: CASTPGQGTNEQYF. The variable domain in full, completed from reference TRBV9 and TRBJ2-7, reads DSGVTQTPKHLITATGQRVTLRCSPRSGDLSVYWYQQSLDQGLQFLIQYYNGEERAKGNILERFSAQQFPDLHSELNLSSLELGDSALYFCASTPGQGTNEQYFGPGTRLTVT.

This clone came up a few times. The J gene is TRBJ2-7, the V gene TRBV28; a weak D match, TRBD1 (6 bases). The germline gives CDR1 MDHEN, CDR2 SYDVKM. Trimming took 9 bases from V and 3 from J, leaving 12 bases between them. This CDR3 has 12 residues. CDR3 coding DNA: TGTGCCAGTACGACAGGAATCTACGAGCAGTACTTC. Amino acids: CASTTGIYEQYF.

The chain carries TRBV11-2 and TRBJ2-7; 10 bases match TRBD2. The CDR3 is made up of 15 amino acids. Germline-derived CDR1 and CDR2 are SGHAT and FQNNGV. The trim removed 7 bases at V and 5 bases at J, leaving 11 bases unmatched. The CDR3 loop reads CASIMSVAGGNEQYF. The CDR3 nucleotides read TGTGCCAGCATTATGTCGGTAGCGGGGGGCAACGAGCAGTACTTC.

The rearrangement joins TRBV2 to TRBJ2-3, with TRBD1 matching over 8 bases. Germline trimming cut 5 bases from V and 2 bases from J; bases unmatched to any gene: 6. This CDR3 spans 15 amino acids. Germline V gene lookup returns CDR1 SNHLY and CDR2 FYNNEI. CDR3 DNA sequence: TGTGCCAGCAGTTCGGGACAGGTGCACACAGATACGCAGTATTTT. This encodes CASSSGQVHTDTQYF.

This clone has a single count. The gene calls are TRBV4-3 and TRBJ2-7; D call uncertain. The CDR3 consists of 16 residues. Trimming removed 0 bases from V and 1 base from J, with 13 bases in between. The germline CDR1 and CDR2 sequences are LGHNA and YSLEER. The CDR3 region is CASSQDLGSGSYEQYF. The CDR3 bases are TGCGCCAGCAGCCAAGATCTTGGGTCAGGATCCTACGAGCAGTACTTC.

The genes are TRBV6-6 and TRBJ2-7; 8 bases are shared with TRBD2. The CDR3 consists of 13 residues. CDR1 and CDR2 from the germline V gene are MNHNY and SVGAGI (reference sequence). The J segment lost 12 bases and the V segment lost 5 bases, leaving 12 bases of the junction unmatched. As DNA, the CDR3 is TGTGCCAGCAGTCAGGCGGGGGGTGGCTGGATGTACTTC. The encoded protein is CASSQAGGGWMYF.

The J gene is TRBJ2-5, the V gene TRBV14; 10 bases match TRBD1. Germline V gives CDR1 SGHDN, CDR2 FVKESK. Trimming at V came to 1 base and at J to 4 bases, leaving 3 bases not matched to a gene. CDR3 length: 15 amino acids. DNA of the CDR3: TGTGCCAGCAGCCAAGTCCGGGACAGGGGAGAGACCCAGTACTTC. Protein product: CASSQVRDRGETQYF.

The V gene is TRBV5-6, the J gene TRBJ1-1; possibly TRBD1 for D (6 bases). The CDR3 has 16 amino acids. From germline, CDR1 is SGHDT and CDR2 YYEEEE. V was trimmed by 2 bases and J by 0 bases, leaving 14 bases between them. The CDR3 nucleotides read TGTGCCAGCAGCTTACTGATCAGGGGCATGAACACTGAAGCTTTCTTT. Translated, it gives CASSLLIRGMNTEAFF.

The rearrangement joins TRBV5-6 to TRBJ2-7, with TRBD1 matching over 8 bases. Germline CDR1 reads SGHDT; CDR2 reads YYEEEE. The V gene end was trimmed by 4 bases and the J gene end by 4 bases; junction bases not matched to a gene: 13. This CDR3 is built from 16 residues. DNA for the CDR3: TGTGCCAGCAGCGCCGGGACAGGCGATTTTAGGTACGAGCAGTACTTC. Translating it yields CASSAGTGDFRYEQYF.

This clone was recorded a few times. The CDR3 sequence: CASSWDRGNTEAFF. The CDR3 DNA reads as TGCGCCAGCAGCTGGGACAGGGGGAACACTGAAGCTTTCTTT. J is TRBJ1-1 and V is TRBV5-1; 10 bases map to TRBD1. Germline CDR1 is SGHRS and CDR2 is YFSETQ. This CDR3 is built from 14 residues. V lost 3 bases, J lost 1 base, and 0 bases stayed unmatched.

The chain is built from TRBV5-1 and TRBJ2-2; tentative D call: TRBD1 (5 bases). V was trimmed by 5 bases and J by 1 base, leaving 15 bases between them. Germline V CDR1 and CDR2: SGHRS, YFSETQ. The CDR3 sequence is 16 residues long. The CDR3 region has the DNA TGCGCCAGCAGACCTCCAGACAGACTGAACACCGGGGAGCTGTTTTTT. It specifies CASRPPDRLNTGELFF.

The chain links TRBV6-1 to TRBJ2-2; TRBD1 matches at 7 bases. J lost 5 bases, V lost 6 bases, and 6 bases had no gene match. This CDR3 has 14 residues. Germline CDR1 and CDR2: MNHNS and SASEGT. This CDR3 is CASRFTGATGELFF. In DNA, the CDR3 is TGTGCCAGCAGATTCACAGGGGCGACCGGGGAGCTGTTTTTT.